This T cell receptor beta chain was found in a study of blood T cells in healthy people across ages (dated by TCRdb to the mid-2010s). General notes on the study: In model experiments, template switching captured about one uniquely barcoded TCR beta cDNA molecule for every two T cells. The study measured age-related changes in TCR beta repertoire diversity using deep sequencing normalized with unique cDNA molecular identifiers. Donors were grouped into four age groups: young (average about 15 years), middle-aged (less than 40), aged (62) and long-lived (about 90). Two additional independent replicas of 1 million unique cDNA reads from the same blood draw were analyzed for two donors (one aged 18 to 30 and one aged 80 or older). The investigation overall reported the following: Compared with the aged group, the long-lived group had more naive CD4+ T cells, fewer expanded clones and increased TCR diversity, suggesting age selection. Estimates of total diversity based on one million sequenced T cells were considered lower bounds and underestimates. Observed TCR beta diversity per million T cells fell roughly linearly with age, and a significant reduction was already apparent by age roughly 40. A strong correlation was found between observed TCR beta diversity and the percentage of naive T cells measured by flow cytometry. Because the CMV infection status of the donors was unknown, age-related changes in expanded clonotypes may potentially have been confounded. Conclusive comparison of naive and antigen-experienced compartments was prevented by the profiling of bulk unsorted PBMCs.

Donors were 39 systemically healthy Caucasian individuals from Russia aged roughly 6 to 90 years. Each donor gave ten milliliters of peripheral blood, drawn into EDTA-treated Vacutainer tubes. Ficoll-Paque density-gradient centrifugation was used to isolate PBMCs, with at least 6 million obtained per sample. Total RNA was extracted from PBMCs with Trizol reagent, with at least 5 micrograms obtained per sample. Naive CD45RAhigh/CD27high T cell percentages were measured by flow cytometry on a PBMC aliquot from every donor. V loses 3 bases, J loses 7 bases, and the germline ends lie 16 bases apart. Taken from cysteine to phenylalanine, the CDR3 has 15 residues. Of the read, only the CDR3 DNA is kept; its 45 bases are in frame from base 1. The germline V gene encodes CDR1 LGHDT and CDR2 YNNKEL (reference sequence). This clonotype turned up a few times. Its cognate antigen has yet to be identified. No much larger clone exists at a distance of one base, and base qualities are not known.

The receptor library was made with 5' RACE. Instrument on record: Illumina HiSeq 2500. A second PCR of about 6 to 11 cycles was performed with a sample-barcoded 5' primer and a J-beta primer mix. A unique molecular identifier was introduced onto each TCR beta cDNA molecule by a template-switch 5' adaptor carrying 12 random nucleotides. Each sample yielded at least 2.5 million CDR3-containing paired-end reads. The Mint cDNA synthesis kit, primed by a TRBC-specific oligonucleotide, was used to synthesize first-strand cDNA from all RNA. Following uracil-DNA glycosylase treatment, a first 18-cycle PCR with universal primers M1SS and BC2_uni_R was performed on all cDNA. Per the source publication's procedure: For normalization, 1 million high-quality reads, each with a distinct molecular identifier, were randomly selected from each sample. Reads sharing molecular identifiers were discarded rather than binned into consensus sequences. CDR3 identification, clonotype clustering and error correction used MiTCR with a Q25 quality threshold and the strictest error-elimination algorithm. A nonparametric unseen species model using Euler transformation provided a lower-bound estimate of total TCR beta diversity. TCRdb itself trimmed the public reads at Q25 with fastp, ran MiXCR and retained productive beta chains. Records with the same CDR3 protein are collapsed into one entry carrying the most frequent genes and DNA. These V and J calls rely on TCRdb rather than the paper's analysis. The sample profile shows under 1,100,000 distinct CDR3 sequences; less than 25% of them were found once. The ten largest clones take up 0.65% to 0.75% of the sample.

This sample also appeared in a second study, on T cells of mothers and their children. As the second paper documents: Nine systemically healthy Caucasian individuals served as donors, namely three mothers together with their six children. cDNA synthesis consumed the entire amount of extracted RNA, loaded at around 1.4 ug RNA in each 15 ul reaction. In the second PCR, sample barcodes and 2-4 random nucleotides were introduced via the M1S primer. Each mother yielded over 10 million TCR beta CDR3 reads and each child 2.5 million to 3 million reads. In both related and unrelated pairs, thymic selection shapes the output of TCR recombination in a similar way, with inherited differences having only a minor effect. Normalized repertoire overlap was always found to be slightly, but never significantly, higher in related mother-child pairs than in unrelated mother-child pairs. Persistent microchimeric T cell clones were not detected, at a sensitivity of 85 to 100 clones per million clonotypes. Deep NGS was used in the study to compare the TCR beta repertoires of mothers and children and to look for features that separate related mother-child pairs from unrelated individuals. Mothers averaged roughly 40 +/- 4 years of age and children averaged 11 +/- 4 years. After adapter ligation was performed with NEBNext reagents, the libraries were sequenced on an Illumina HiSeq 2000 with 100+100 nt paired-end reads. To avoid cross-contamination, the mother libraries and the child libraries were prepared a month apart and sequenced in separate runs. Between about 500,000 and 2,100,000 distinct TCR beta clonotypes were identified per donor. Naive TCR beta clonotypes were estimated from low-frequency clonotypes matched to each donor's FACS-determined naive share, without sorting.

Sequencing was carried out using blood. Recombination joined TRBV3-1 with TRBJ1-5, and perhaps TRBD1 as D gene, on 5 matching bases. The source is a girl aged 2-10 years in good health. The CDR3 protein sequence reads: CASSHSSRAGQPQHF. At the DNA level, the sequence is TGTGCCAGCAGCCATAGTTCCAGGGCGGGCCAGCCCCAGCATTTT.